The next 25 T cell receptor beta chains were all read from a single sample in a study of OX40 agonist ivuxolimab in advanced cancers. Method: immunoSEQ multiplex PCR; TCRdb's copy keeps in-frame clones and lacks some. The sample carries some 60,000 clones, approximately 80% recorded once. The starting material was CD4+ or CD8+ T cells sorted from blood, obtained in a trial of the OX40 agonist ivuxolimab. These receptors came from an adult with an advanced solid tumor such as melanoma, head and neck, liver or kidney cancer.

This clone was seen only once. CDR3 sequence: CSVVEASYGYTF. For the CDR3, the DNA is TGCAGCGTTGTAGAGGCCTCCTATGGCTACACCTTC. The chain uses TRBV29-1 and TRBJ1-2; unclear D gene. Trimming removed 4 bases at V and 4 bases at J, with 10 bases between. This CDR3 is built from 12 residues. The germline gives CDR1 SQVTM, CDR2 ANQGSEA.

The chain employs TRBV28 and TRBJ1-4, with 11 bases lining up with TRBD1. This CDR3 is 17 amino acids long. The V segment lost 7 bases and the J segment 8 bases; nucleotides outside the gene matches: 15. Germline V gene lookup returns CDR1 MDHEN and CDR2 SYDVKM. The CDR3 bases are TGTGCCAGCAATCTGCGCGGACAGGGGGCTTTTGGGGAAAAACTGTTTTTT. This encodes CASNLRGQGAFGEKLFF. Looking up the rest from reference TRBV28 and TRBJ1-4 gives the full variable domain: DVKVTQSSRYLVKRTGEKVFLECVQDMDHENMFWYRQDPGLGLRLIYFSYDVKMKEKGDIPEGYSVSREKKERFSLILESASTNQTSMYLCASNLRGQGAFGEKLFFGSGTQLSVL.

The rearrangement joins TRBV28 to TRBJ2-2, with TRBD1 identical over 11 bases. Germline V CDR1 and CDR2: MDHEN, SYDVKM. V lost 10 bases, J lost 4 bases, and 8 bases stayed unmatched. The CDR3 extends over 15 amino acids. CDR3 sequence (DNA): TGTGCCACCCAGGGGGACAGGGGGTTCACCGGGGAGCTGTTTTTT. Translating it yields CATQGDRGFTGELFF.

The CDR3 is CASRGGRYSNQPQHF. CDR3 bases: TGTGCCAGCAGAGGAGGACGTTATAGCAATCAGCCCCAGCATTTT. The chain employs TRBV2 and TRBJ1-5, with D hard to call. V lost 6 bases, J lost 0 bases, and 12 bases lay in between. Germline loops: CDR1 SNHLY, CDR2 FYNNEI. The CDR3 covers 15 residues.

The CDR3: CANGPGGWETQYF. The CDR3 DNA is TGTGCCAATGGCCCAGGCGGGTGGGAGACCCAGTACTTC. This chain connects TRBV6-1 to TRBJ2-5, with a weak D call TRBD2 (5 bases). This CDR3 is built from 13 residues. Germline V gives CDR1 MNHNS, CDR2 SASEGT. V gave up 10 bases and J gave up 5 bases, with 17 bases separating them.

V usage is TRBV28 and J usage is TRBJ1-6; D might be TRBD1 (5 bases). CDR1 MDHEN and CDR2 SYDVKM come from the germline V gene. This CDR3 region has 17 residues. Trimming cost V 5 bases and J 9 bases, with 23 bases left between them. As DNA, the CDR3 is TGTGCCAGCAGTCCTCCGGGACGTAGGGGATCTGGTTCACCCCTCCACTTT. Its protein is CASSPPGRRGSGSPLHF.

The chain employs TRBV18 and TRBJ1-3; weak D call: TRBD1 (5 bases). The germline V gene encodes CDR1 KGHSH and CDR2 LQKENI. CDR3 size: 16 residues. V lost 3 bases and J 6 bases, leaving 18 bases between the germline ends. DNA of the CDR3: TGTGCCAGCTCACCGACGGACGCTCGAGGGGAAAACACCATATATTTT. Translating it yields CASSPTDARGENTIYF.

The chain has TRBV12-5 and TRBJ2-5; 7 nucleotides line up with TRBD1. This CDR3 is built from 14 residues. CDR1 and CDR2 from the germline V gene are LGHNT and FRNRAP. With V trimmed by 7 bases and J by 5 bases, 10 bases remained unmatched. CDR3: CASALGQSGETQYF. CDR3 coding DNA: TGTGCTAGTGCCCTGGGACAGTCGGGGGAGACCCAGTACTTC.

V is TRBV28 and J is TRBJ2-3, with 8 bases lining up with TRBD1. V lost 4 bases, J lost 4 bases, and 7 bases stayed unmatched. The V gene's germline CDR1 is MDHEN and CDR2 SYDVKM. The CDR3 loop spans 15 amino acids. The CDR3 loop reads CASSSRDRGPDTQYF. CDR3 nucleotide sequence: TGTGCCAGCAGTTCACGAGACAGGGGCCCAGATACGCAGTATTTT. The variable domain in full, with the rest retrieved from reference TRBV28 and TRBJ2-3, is DVKVTQSSRYLVKRTGEKVFLECVQDMDHENMFWYRQDPGLGLRLIYFSYDVKMKEKGDIPEGYSVSREKKERFSLILESASTNQTSMYLCASSSRDRGPDTQYFGPGTRLTVL.

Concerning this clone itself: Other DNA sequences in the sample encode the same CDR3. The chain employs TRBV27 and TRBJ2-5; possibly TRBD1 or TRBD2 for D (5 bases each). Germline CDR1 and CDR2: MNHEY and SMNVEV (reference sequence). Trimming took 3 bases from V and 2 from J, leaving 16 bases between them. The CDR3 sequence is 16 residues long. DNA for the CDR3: TGTGCCAGCAGTTTGGCCTGGGACGCCTGGCAAGAGACCCAGTACTTC. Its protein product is CASSLAWDAWQETQYF.

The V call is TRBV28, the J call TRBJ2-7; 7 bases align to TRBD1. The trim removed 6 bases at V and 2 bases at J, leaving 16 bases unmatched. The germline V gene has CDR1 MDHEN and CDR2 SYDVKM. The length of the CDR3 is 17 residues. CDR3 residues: CASSFPLDTGTAYEQYF. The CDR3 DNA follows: TGTGCCAGCAGCTTCCCCCTAGATACCGGGACAGCCTACGAGCAGTACTTC.

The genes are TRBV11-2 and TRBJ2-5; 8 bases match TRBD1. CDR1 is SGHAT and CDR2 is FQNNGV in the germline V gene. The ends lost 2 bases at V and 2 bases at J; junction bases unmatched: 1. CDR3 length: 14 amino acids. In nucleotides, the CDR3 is TGTGCCAGCAGCTTATACAGGGGGCAAGAGACCCAGTACTTC. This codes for CASSLYRGQETQYF.

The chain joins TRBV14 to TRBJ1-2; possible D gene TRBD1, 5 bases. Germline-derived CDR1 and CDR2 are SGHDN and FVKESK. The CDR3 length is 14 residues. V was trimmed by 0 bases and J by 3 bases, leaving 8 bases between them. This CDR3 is CASSQDWGDYGYTF. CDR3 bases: TGTGCCAGCAGCCAAGATTGGGGGGACTATGGCTACACCTTC.

This CDR3 reads CASSGGQGIAKNIQYF. In DNA, the CDR3 is TGTGCCAGCAGTGGGGGACAGGGAATAGCCAAAAACATTCAGTACTTC. This chain links TRBV2 with TRBJ2-4, with TRBD1 matching over 9 bases. This CDR3 contains 16 residues. Looked up from germline, CDR1 is SNHLY and CDR2 is FYNNEI. Losses at the gene ends were 4 bases for V and 0 bases for J; bases not matched to a gene: 4.

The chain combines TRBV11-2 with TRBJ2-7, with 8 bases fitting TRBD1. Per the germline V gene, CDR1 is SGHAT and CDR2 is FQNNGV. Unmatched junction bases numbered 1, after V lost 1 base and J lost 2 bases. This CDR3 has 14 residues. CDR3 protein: CASSLGQGPYEQYF. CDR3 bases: TGTGCCAGCAGCTTAGGACAGGGGCCCTACGAGCAGTACTTC.

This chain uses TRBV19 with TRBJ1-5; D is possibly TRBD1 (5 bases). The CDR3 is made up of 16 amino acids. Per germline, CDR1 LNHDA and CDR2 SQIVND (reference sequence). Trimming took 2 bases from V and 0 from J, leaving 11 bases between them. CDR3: CASSIRRTLSNQPQHF. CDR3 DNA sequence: TGTGCCAGTAGTATACGCCGGACACTTAGCAATCAGCCCCAGCATTTT. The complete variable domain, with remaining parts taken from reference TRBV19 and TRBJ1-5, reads DGGITQSPKYLFRKEGQNVTLSCEQNLNHDAMYWYRQDPGQGLRLIYYSQIVNDFQKGDIAEGYSVSREKKESFPLTVTSAQKNPTAFYLCASSIRRTLSNQPQHFGDGTRLSIL.

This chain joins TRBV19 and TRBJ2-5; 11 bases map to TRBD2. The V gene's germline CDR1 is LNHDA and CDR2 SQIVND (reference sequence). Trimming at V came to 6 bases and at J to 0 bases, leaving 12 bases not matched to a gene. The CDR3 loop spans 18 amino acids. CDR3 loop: CASSLRSGTSGNQETQYF. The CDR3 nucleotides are TGTGCCAGTAGCCTAAGGTCGGGGACTAGCGGCAACCAAGAGACCCAGTACTTC.

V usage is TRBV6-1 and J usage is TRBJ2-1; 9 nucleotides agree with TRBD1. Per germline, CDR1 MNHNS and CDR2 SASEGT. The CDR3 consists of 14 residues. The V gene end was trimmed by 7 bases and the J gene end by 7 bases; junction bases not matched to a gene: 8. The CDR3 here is CASKRDRDRNEQFF. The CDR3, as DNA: TGTGCCAGCAAACGGGACAGGGATCGGAATGAGCAGTTCTTC.

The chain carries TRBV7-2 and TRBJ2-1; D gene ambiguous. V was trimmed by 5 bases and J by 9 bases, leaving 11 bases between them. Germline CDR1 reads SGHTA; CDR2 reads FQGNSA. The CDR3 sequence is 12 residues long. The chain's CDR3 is CASSTEATEQFF. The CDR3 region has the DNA TGTGCCAGCAGCACTGAAGCTACTGAGCAGTTCTTC.

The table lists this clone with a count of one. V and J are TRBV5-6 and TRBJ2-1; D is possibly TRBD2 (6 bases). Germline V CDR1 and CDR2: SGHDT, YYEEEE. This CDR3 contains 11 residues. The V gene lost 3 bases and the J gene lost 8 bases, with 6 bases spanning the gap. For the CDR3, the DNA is TGTGCCAGCAGCTGGGGGGATGAGCAGTTCTTC. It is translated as CASSWGDEQFF.

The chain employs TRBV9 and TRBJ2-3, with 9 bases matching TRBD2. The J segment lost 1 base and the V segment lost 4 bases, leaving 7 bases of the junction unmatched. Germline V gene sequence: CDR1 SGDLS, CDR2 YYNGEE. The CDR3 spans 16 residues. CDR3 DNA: TGTGCCAGCAGCTTTGAAGGGACTAGCCGCACAGATACGCAGTATTTT. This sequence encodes CASSFEGTSRTDTQYF. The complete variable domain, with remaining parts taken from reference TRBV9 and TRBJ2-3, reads DSGVTQTPKHLITATGQRVTLRCSPRSGDLSVYWYQQSLDQGLQFLIQYYNGEERAKGNILERFSAQQFPDLHSELNLSSLELGDSALYFCASSFEGTSRTDTQYFGPGTRLTVL.

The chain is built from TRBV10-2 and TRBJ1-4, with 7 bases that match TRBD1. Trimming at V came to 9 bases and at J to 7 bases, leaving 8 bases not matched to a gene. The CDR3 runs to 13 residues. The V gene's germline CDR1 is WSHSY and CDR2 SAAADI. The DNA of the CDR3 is TGCGCCAGTCAGGGGGACTCGAGTGAAAAACTGTTTTTT. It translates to CASQGDSSEKLFF.

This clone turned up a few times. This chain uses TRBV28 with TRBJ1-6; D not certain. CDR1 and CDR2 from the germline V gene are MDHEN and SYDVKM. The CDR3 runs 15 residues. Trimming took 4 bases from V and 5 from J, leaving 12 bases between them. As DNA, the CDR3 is TGTGCCAGCAGTTCGGGTGGGCTTAATAATTCACCCCTCCACTTT. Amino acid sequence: CASSSGGLNNSPLHF.

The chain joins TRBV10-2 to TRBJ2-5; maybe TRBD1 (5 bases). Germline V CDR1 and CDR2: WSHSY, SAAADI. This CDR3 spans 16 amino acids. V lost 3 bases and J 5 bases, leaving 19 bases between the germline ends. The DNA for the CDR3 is TGCGCCAGCAGTGATTGGCTACAGGCGATGGGGGAGACCCAGTACTTC. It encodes CASSDWLQAMGETQYF.

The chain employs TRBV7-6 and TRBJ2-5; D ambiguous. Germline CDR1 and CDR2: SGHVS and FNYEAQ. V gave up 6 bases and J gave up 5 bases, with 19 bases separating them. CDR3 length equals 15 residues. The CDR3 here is CASSSTVLVGETQYF. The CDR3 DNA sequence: TGTGCCAGCAGTTCCACGGTCCTAGTTGGGGAGACCCAGTACTTC.